Presented here are 15 T cell receptor beta chains from one specimen sequenced in a study of cytomegalovirus exposure and HLA in healthy donors. TCRdb's table, derived via immunoSEQ multiplex PCR, lists solely in-frame clones and lacks some. Altogether 200,000 to 250,000 clones are present, roughly 84% being singletons, with the ten largest covering around 15%. The sequenced sample consisted of PBMCs. The receptors here all came from a woman in her twenties or thirties in good health and CMV-seropositive.

The chain is built from TRBV15 and TRBJ1-5; no reliable D call. Germline assignment: CDR1 LNHNV and CDR2 YYDKDF (reference sequence). V was trimmed by 0 bases and J by 1 base, leaving 7 bases between them. This CDR3 spans 15 amino acids. The DNA for the CDR3 is TGTGCCACCAGCAGAGATAGCGGCAGCAATCAGCCCCAGCATTTT. It yields the protein CATSRDSGSNQPQHF.

The chain couples TRBV27 to TRBJ2-5; TRBD1 or TRBD2 may be the D gene (5 bases each). Trimming removed 10 bases from V and 3 bases from J, with 15 bases in between. The CDR3 extends over 13 amino acids. Germline CDR1 reads MNHEY; CDR2 reads SMNVEV (reference sequence). The CDR3 coding sequence is TGTGCCACCCTCCGGGACGGAGAAGAGACCCAGTACTTC. The encoded protein is CATLRDGEETQYF.

This clone is a singleton in its sample. The CDR3 reads CASSDSETGGTEAFF. The CDR3 DNA reads as TGTGCCAGCAGTGACTCTGAGACAGGGGGCACTGAAGCTTTCTTT. The chain carries TRBV6-4 and TRBJ1-1, with TRBD1 matching over 9 bases. The CDR3 contains 15 residues. Germline CDR1 MRHNA, CDR2 SNTAGT. V gave up 0 bases and J gave up 4 bases; unmatched junction bases: 3.

The gene calls are TRBV27 and TRBJ2-1; 8 nucleotides line up with TRBD1. This CDR3 comprises 13 residues. Germline assignment: CDR1 MNHEY and CDR2 SMNVEV (reference sequence). V shed 11 bases and J 4 bases; nucleotides not matched to a gene: 7. The CDR3 here is CASTDRAYNEQFF. In DNA, the CDR3 is TGTGCCTCAACGGACAGGGCTTACAATGAGCAGTTCTTC.

CDR3 protein: CASSYGLAGGDTQYF. In nucleotides, the CDR3 is TGTGCCAGCAGTTACGGACTAGCGGGAGGAGATACGCAGTATTTT. The V gene is TRBV6-5, the J gene TRBJ2-3; TRBD2 matches at 14 bases. The CDR3 is 15 amino acids. After removal of 2 bases from V and 5 bases from J, the junction contained 0 bases not matched to a gene. Germline assignment: CDR1 MNHEY and CDR2 SVGAGI.

The chain couples TRBV5-1 to TRBJ2-7; 7 positions match TRBD1. With V trimmed by 4 bases and J by 5 bases, 9 bases remained unmatched. The CDR3 has 14 amino acids. Germline V CDR1 and CDR2: SGHRS, YFSETQ. This chain's CDR3 is CASSPRQGSNEQYF. The CDR3 region has the DNA TGCGCCAGCAGCCCTAGACAGGGTTCCAACGAGCAGTACTTC. Full variable domain (missing parts from reference TRBV5-1 and TRBJ2-7): KAGVTQTPRYLIKTRGQQVTLSCSPISGHRSVSWYQQTPGQGLQFLFEYFSETQRNKGNFPGRFSGRQFSNSRSEMNVSTLELGDSALYLCASSPRQGSNEQYFGPGTRLTVT.

The gene calls are TRBV7-6 and TRBJ2-7; 7 bases align to TRBD1. Germline V gene lookup returns CDR1 SGHVS and CDR2 FNYEAQ. The CDR3 is 14 amino acids. Trimming took 3 bases from V and 3 from J; bases not matched to a gene: 5. This chain's CDR3 is CASSFGQADYEQYF. In nucleotides, the CDR3 is TGTGCCAGCAGCTTTGGACAGGCCGACTACGAGCAGTACTTC.

This chain uses TRBV5-1 with TRBJ2-1; 8 bases map to TRBD2. V lost 0 bases and J lost 2; bases outside the gene matches: 4. The CDR3 is made up of 16 amino acids. Germline lookup yields CDR1 SGHRS and CDR2 YFSETQ. The CDR3 sequence is CASSLAWREAYNEQFF. CDR3 sequence (DNA): TGCGCCAGCAGCTTGGCCTGGCGGGAGGCCTACAATGAGCAGTTCTTC. Supplemented by reference TRBV5-1 and TRBJ2-1, the full variable domain reads KAGVTQTPRYLIKTRGQQVTLSCSPISGHRSVSWYQQTPGQGLQFLFEYFSETQRNKGNFPGRFSGRQFSNSRSEMNVSTLELGDSALYLCASSLAWREAYNEQFFGPGTRLTVL.

Only one count was recorded for this clone. The chain is built from TRBV27 and TRBJ1-2, with 7 bases identical to TRBD1. J lost 0 bases, V lost 4 bases, and 5 bases had no gene match. Per germline, CDR1 MNHEY and CDR2 SMNVEV (reference sequence). The CDR3 contains 15 residues. The CDR3 spells CASSSRDSANYGYTF. As DNA, the CDR3 is TGTGCCAGCAGTTCCCGGGACAGCGCTAACTATGGCTACACCTTC.

V and J are TRBV30 and TRBJ2-3; TRBD2 matches 11 bases. Unmatched junction bases numbered 10, after V lost 3 bases and J lost 5 bases. CDR1 and CDR2 (germline): GTSNPN, SVGIG (reference sequence). This CDR3 is 16 amino acids long. CDR3 DNA sequence: TGTGCCTGGAGCCCTGGGACTAGCGGTGCCCGAGATACGCAGTATTTT. Its translation: CAWSPGTSGARDTQYF.

This chain connects TRBV14 to TRBJ1-1, with D possibly being TRBD1 (5 bases). The CDR3 loop spans 18 amino acids. CDR1 SGHDN and CDR2 FVKESK come from the germline V gene. V was clipped by 4 bases and J by 3 bases, with 24 bases between them. The CDR3 here is CASSPVARLIMGDTEAFF. CDR3 nucleotides: TGTGCCAGCAGCCCGGTTGCCAGGCTCATCATGGGGGACACTGAAGCTTTCTTT.

The chain uses TRBV9 and TRBJ1-1, with a tentative D call TRBD1 (6 bases). CDR1 and CDR2 (germline): SGDLS, YYNGEE. The CDR3 contains 14 residues. With 4 bases removed from V and 2 bases from J, the gap between germline ends came to 12 bases. The CDR3 is CASSMGQFNTEAFF. In DNA, the CDR3 is TGTGCCAGCAGCATGGGACAATTTAACACTGAAGCTTTCTTT.

The sample holds a few counts of this clone. The chain carries TRBV6-5 and TRBJ1-4; 7 nucleotides align to TRBD1. After removal of 2 bases from V and 10 bases from J, the junction contained 4 bases not matched to a gene. This CDR3 contains 13 residues. Germline V gene sequence: CDR1 MNHEY, CDR2 SVGAGI. CDR3 protein: CASSYDREGKLFF. In DNA, the CDR3 is TGTGCCAGCAGTTACGACAGGGAGGGAAAACTGTTTTTT.

V usage is TRBV30 and J usage is TRBJ1-5; D is unclear. The germline V and J ends were trimmed by 5 bases and 7 bases, with 18 bases remaining between them. The CDR3 spans 14 residues. Germline CDR1 and CDR2: GTSNPN and SVGIG (reference sequence). CDR3 loop: CAWDGSSGDQPQHF. DNA of the CDR3: TGTGCCTGGGATGGGTCCTCGGGCGACCAGCCCCAGCATTTT.

This clone was observed a few times. The CDR3 region has the DNA TGTGCCAGCAGCCAGACTTGGGGAGAACTGGATGGTGAGCAGTTCTTC. It encodes CASSQTWGELDGEQFF. The chain uses TRBV7-2 and TRBJ2-1, with D possibly TRBD2 on 5 matching bases. The length of the CDR3 is 16 residues. Germline CDR1 reads SGHTA; CDR2 reads FQGNSA. Trimming cost V 5 bases and J 9 bases, with 23 bases left between them.